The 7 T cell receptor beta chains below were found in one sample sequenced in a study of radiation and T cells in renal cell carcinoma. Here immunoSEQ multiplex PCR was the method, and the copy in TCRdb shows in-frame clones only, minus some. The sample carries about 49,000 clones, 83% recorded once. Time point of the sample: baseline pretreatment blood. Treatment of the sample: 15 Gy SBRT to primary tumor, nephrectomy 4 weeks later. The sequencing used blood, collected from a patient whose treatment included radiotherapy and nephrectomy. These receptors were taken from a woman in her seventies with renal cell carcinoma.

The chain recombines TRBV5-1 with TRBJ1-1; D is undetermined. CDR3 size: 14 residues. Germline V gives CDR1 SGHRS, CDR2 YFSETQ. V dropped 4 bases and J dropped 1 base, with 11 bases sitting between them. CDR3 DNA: TGCGCCAGCAGCCCAGTTCCGGGGAACACTGAAGCTTTCTTT. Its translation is CASSPVPGNTEAFF.

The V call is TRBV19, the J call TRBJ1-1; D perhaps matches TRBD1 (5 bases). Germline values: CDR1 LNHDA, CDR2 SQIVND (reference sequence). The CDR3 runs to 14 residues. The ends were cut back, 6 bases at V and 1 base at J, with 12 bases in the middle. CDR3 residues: CASSPQGTNTEAFF. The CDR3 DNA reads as TGTGCCAGTAGCCCCCAGGGCACGAACACTGAAGCTTTCTTT.

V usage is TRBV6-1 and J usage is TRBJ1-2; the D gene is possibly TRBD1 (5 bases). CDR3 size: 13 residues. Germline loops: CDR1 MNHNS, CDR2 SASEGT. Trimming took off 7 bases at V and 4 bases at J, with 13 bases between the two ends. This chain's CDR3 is CASKWGRAYGYTF. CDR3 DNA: TGTGCCAGCAAGTGGGGCAGGGCCTATGGCTACACCTTC.

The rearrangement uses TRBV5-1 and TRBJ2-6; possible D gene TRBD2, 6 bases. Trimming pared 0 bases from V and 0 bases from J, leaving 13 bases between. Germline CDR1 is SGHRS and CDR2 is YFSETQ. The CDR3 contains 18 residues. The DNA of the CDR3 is TGCGCCAGCAGCTTGGCCGCCGGAGGGAGCTCTGGGGCCAACGTCCTGACTTTC. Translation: CASSLAAGGSSGANVLTF.

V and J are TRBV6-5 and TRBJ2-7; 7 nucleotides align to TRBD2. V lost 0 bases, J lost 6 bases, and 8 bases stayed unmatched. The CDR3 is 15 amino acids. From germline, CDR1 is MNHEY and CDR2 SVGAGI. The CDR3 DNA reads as TGTGCCAGCAGTTACTCGCAGCGGGGAGGAATCGAGCAGTACTTC. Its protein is CASSYSQRGGIEQYF.

The CDR3 reads CASWGGTYGYTF. The CDR3 DNA sequence: TGTGCCAGCTGGGGAGGAACCTATGGCTACACCTTC. V gene TRBV27 combines with J gene TRBJ1-2, with D unresolved. This CDR3 spans 12 amino acids. CDR1 MNHEY and CDR2 SMNVEV come from the germline V gene (reference sequence). Trimming pared 8 bases from V and 4 bases from J, leaving 11 bases between.

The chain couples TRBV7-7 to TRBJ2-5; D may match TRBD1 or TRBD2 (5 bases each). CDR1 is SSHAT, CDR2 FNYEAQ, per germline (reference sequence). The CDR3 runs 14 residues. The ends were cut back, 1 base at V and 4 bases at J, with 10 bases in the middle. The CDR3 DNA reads TGTGCCAGCAGCTTAGGGGGGATTGGAGAGACCCAGTACTTC. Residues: CASSLGGIGETQYF.